The 27 T cell receptor beta chains below come from one sample, sequenced in a study of T cell changes during pregnancy in multiple sclerosis. Sequencing used immunoSEQ multiplex PCR; TCRdb keeps in-frame clones, though not all of them. The table lists some 87,000 clones, 85% to 95% of them singletons, with around 2.5% in the top ten. Sequenced here: peripheral blood, sampled in the first trimester of pregnancy. These receptors all come from a female donor with multiple sclerosis, enrolled in a pregnancy study.

This clone was seen just once. The V gene is TRBV6-6, the J gene TRBJ1-2; TRBD1 might be the D (5 bases). V was shortened by 2 bases and J by 5 bases, with 12 bases between the two germline ends. From germline, CDR1 is MNHNY and CDR2 SVGAGI (reference sequence). The CDR3 runs 14 residues. The CDR3 DNA reads as TGTGCCAGCAGTTACCTCCGGGGGAATTATGGCTACACCTTC. This sequence encodes CASSYLRGNYGYTF.

Only one count was recorded for this clone. The CDR3 spells CASSGGWSARNEQYF. CDR3 DNA sequence: TGTGCCAGCAGTGGAGGGTGGTCGGCGAGAAACGAGCAGTACTTC. V is TRBV9 and J is TRBJ2-7; tentative D call: TRBD2 (6 bases). CDR1 SGDLS and CDR2 YYNGEE come from the germline V gene. V was clipped by 5 bases and J by 5 bases, with 20 bases between them. The CDR3 extends over 15 amino acids.

The chain uses TRBV6-5 and TRBJ2-7; the D gene is possibly TRBD2 (5 bases). V was pared by 5 bases and J by 0 bases, with 14 bases between. The length of the CDR3 is 15 residues. Germline CDR1 and CDR2: MNHEY and SVGAGI. DNA of the CDR3: TGTGCCAGCAGTGGCTGGCTAGGGAGCTCCTACGAGCAGTACTTC. It is translated as CASSGWLGSSYEQYF.

The chain recombines TRBV5-8 with TRBJ1-4; a weak D match, TRBD1 (6 bases). The CDR3 consists of 14 residues. The V end was cut by 4 bases, the J end by 3 bases, with 10 bases between. CDR1 is SGHTS, CDR2 YDEGEE, per germline. The CDR3 loop reads CASSPDSSNEKLFF. DNA for the CDR3: TGTGCCAGCAGCCCGGACAGCTCTAATGAAAAACTGTTTTTT.

The chain is built from TRBV25-1 and TRBJ2-7; 8 bases map to TRBD1. CDR3 length: 15 amino acids. CDR1 and CDR2 from the germline V gene are MGHDK and SYGVNS. The J segment lost 3 bases and the V segment lost 6 bases, leaving 10 bases of the junction unmatched. The CDR3 here is CASRGVGTGNYEQYF. CDR3 nucleotide sequence: TGTGCCAGCAGGGGGGTTGGGACAGGCAACTACGAGCAGTACTTC.

A single count supports this clone. The V call is TRBV4-3, the J call TRBJ2-1; maybe TRBD2 (6 bases). The CDR3 is 14 residues long. Germline CDR1 reads LGHNA; CDR2 reads YSLEER. The ends were cut back, 1 base at V and 6 bases at J, with 10 bases in the middle. The CDR3 is CASSQGAGSNEQFF. The CDR3 coding sequence is TGCGCCAGCAGCCAAGGGGCCGGGAGCAATGAGCAGTTCTTC.

This clone came up once. The chain couples TRBV7-9 to TRBJ1-1; weak D call: TRBD1 (5 bases). This CDR3 region has 16 residues. Germline CDR1 reads SEHNR; CDR2 reads FQNEAQ (reference sequence). V lost 4 bases, J lost 3 bases, and 18 bases lay in between. The CDR3 DNA reads TGTGCCAGCAGCTCGCCTTCCCGGAGGGGTCACACTGAAGCTTTCTTT. It yields the protein CASSSPSRRGHTEAFF.

J is TRBJ2-3 and V is TRBV25-1; D is possibly TRBD2 (6 bases). V lost 8 bases to trimming and J lost 1 base, with 22 bases between them. CDR1 is MGHDK, CDR2 SYGVNS, per germline. This CDR3 spans 17 amino acids. As DNA, the CDR3 is TGTGCCAGCTCAACCCCCCAGACTAGTATGGGCACAGATACGCAGTATTTT. It yields the protein CASSTPQTSMGTDTQYF.

This clone came up many times. This chain uses TRBV5-5 with TRBJ1-4, with TRBD1 identical over 12 bases. Germline loops: CDR1 SGHKS, CDR2 YYEKEE (reference sequence). After removal of 0 bases from V and 8 bases from J, the junction contained 2 bases not matched to a gene. This CDR3 has 15 amino acids. The CDR3 reads CASSLEGTGGEKLFF. CDR3 DNA sequence: TGTGCCAGCAGCTTGGAGGGGACAGGGGGCGAAAAACTGTTTTTT.

This chain uses TRBV7-2 with TRBJ2-5; D is uncertain. V gave up 5 bases and J gave up 4 bases, with 5 bases separating them. The CDR3 totals 11 residues. The germline gives CDR1 SGHTA, CDR2 FQGNSA. CDR3 loop: CASSPRETQYF. The DNA for the CDR3 is TGTGCCAGCAGCCCCCGAGAGACCCAGTACTTC.

The sample holds one count of this clone. The gene calls are TRBV7-2 and TRBJ2-5, with a possible D match to TRBD2 (6 bases). The CDR3 has 14 amino acids. Germline values: CDR1 SGHTA, CDR2 FQGNSA. The V gene lost 5 bases and the J gene lost 1 base, with 11 bases spanning the gap. CDR3 residues: CASSPSGVQETQYF. The CDR3 region has the DNA TGTGCCAGCAGCCCATCGGGGGTCCAAGAGACCCAGTACTTC.

The chain combines TRBV18 with TRBJ2-5, with 8 bases lining up with TRBD2. Germline-derived CDR1 and CDR2 are KGHSH and LQKENI. CDR3 size: 16 residues. V shed 3 bases, J shed 1 base, and the junction held 7 bases outside the gene matches. In nucleotides, the CDR3 is TGTGCCAGCTCACCCCTACGGGGGGGAGTCCAAGAGACCCAGTACTTC. Translating it yields CASSPLRGGVQETQYF.

The genes are TRBV2 and TRBJ1-4; no firm D call. The CDR3 sequence is 16 residues long. V was pared by 4 bases and J by 0 bases, with 12 bases between. CDR1 and CDR2 from the germline V gene are SNHLY and FYNNEI. This chain's CDR3 is CASSAGRVTTNEKLFF. CDR3 bases: TGTGCCAGCAGTGCGGGGAGGGTAACAACTAATGAAAAACTGTTTTTT.

The chain is built from TRBV7-9 and TRBJ1-2; no firm D call. This CDR3 contains 12 residues. V dropped 5 bases and J dropped 6 bases, with 10 bases sitting between them. In germline, CDR1 is SEHNR, CDR2 FQNEAQ (reference sequence). CDR3 in DNA: TGTGCCAGCAGCCTACCCCTCGATGGCTACACCTTC. Its translation is CASSLPLDGYTF.

The chain carries TRBV15 and TRBJ2-5; perhaps TRBD1 as D (8 bases). Between the trimmed V and J ends, which lost 5 bases and 4 bases, there was a span of 26 bases. CDR1 is LNHNV and CDR2 is YYDKDF in the germline V gene (reference sequence). CDR3 length: 18 amino acids. Written as DNA, the CDR3 is TGTGCCACCAGCTCACAGGGGGGGGACCCCATTACCGGAGAGACCCAGTACTTC. This codes for CATSSQGGDPITGETQYF. Using reference TRBV15 and TRBJ2-5 for the parts outside the CDR3, the full variable domain is DAMVIQNPRYQVTQFGKPVTLSCSQTLNHNVMYWYQQKSSQAPKLLFHYYDKDFNNEADTPDNFQSRRPNTSFCFLDIRSPGLGDTAMYLCATSSQGGDPITGETQYFGPGTRLLVL.

This chain connects TRBV29-1 to TRBJ2-1; 8 bases line up with TRBD2. There are 16 residues in the CDR3. The V and J ends lost 7 bases and 5 bases, in that order; junction bases with no gene match: 16. Per germline, CDR1 SQVTM and CDR2 ANQGSEA. The CDR3 nucleotides are TGCAGCGCCAAGTTGTTGTGGCGGGAGGTCGACAATGAGCAGTTCTTC. Amino acids: CSAKLLWREVDNEQFF.

The DNA for the CDR3 is TGTGCCAGCAGTTCGGACTGGGTCCTAGCAGAGGAGCAGTACTTC. The encoded protein is CASSSDWVLAEEQYF. The chain recombines TRBV5-4 with TRBJ2-7, with a possible D match to TRBD2 (5 bases). The V and J ends lost 5 bases and 7 bases respectively, with 22 bases between them. The CDR3 is 15 amino acids. Germline V gives CDR1 SGHNT, CDR2 YYREEE (reference sequence).

The chain couples TRBV6-4 to TRBJ2-1, with 9 bases aligning to TRBD2. The CDR3 spans 15 residues. V trimming: 5 bases; J trimming: 3 bases; junction bases outside the gene matches: 5. Per the germline V gene, CDR1 is MRHNA and CDR2 is SNTAGT. The CDR3 bases are TGTGCCAGCAGTCTGACTAGCGGAAACTACAATGAGCAGTTCTTC. Translating it yields CASSLTSGNYNEQFF.

The CDR3 spells CASSLGVGVNVGELFF. The CDR3 DNA sequence: TGTGCCAGCAGCTTAGGGGTGGGAGTTAATGTCGGGGAGCTGTTTTTT. J is TRBJ2-2 and V is TRBV11-2, with a weak D call TRBD2 (5 bases). Per germline, CDR1 SGHAT and CDR2 FQNNGV. Trimming cost V 1 base and J 7 bases, with 16 bases left between them. The CDR3 has 16 residues.

V usage is TRBV2 and J usage is TRBJ2-7; no clear D. This CDR3 is 13 amino acids long. CDR1 is SNHLY, CDR2 FYNNEI, per germline. V lost 3 bases to trimming and J lost 5 bases, with 11 bases between them. CDR3 sequence reads: CASSEASPNEQYF. CDR3 coding DNA: TGTGCCAGCAGTGAGGCTAGTCCGAACGAGCAGTACTTC.

The rearrangement links TRBV5-5 to TRBJ2-7; 8 bases agree with TRBD1. The germline V gene encodes CDR1 SGHKS and CDR2 YYEKEE (reference sequence). The CDR3 contains 13 residues. Trimming cost V 4 bases and J 5 bases; bases outside gene matches: 5. CDR3 amino acids: CASSEDRVNEQYF. The CDR3 nucleotides are TGTGCCAGCAGCGAGGACAGGGTTAACGAGCAGTACTTC.

The chain recombines TRBV9 with TRBJ2-1; D gene uncertain. Germline lookup yields CDR1 SGDLS and CDR2 YYNGEE. The CDR3 covers 16 residues. V lost 4 bases, J lost 1 base, and 15 bases lay in between. The CDR3 loop reads CASSPRGQKSYNEQFF. CDR3 nucleotides: TGTGCCAGCAGCCCCCGTGGGCAGAAGTCCTACAATGAGCAGTTCTTC.

The chain uses TRBV7-2 and TRBJ2-7; 9 bases line up with TRBD1. Germline CDR1 and CDR2: SGHTA and FQGNSA. CDR3 length equals 12 residues. With V trimmed by 5 bases and J by 11 bases, 7 bases remained unmatched. The CDR3 region has the DNA TGTGCCAGCAGCGCCGGGACAGGGAACGAGTACTTC. Its translation: CASSAGTGNEYF.

V usage is TRBV18 and J usage is TRBJ2-1; 10 bases fit TRBD1. There are 16 residues in the CDR3. The junction had 11 bases not matched to a gene; V was cut back by 5 bases and J by 7 bases. Germline loops: CDR1 KGHSH, CDR2 LQKENI. CDR3 region: CASSSTGTGALNEQFF. The CDR3 nucleotides are TGTGCCAGCTCATCGACCGGGACAGGGGCCCTAAATGAGCAGTTCTTC.

This sequence joins TRBV28 and TRBJ2-1, with TRBD1 matching 8 bases. The CDR3 length is 16 residues. Trimming at V came to 4 bases and at J to 5 bases, leaving 10 bases not matched to a gene. Germline V gene data show CDR1 as MDHEN and CDR2 as SYDVKM. CDR3 sequence: CASSSPRTGWDNEQFF. In DNA form, the CDR3 reads TGTGCCAGCAGTTCCCCCCGGACAGGGTGGGACAATGAGCAGTTCTTC.

The chain is built from TRBV7-2 and TRBJ1-5, with D possibly matching TRBD1 (5 bases). Deletions cut 4 bases from V and 5 bases from J, with 9 bases between. The CDR3 loop spans 13 amino acids. Germline loops: CDR1 SGHTA, CDR2 FQGNSA. As DNA, the CDR3 is TGTGCCAGCAGCTCTAGGGGTGATCAGCCCCAGCATTTT. Amino acids: CASSSRGDQPQHF.

This clone has a single count. This chain connects TRBV6-6 to TRBJ2-7; maybe TRBD2 (6 bases). Per the germline V gene, CDR1 is MNHNY and CDR2 is SVGAGI (reference sequence). Trimming removed 6 bases at V and 0 bases at J, with 15 bases between. The CDR3 extends over 15 amino acids. The CDR3 nucleotides read TGTGCCAGCAGGGCGAGGGACTGGGACTCCTACGAGCAGTACTTC. As protein: CASRARDWDSYEQYF.